The sequence of this TCR beta chain was determined in a study of Graves' ophthalmopathy and Graves' hyperthyroidism. Study information: Before any treatment, peripheral blood was taken at the initial diagnosis.

Ophthalmopathy donors showed moderate-to-severe activity, CAS ≥3, NOSPECS ≥4 and a duration under 3 months. The authors isolated PBMCs from 10 ml of fresh peripheral blood. The TCR beta CDR3 regions underwent amplification from RNA transcripts. First-round RT-PCR with HTBI primers preceded a second-round multiplex PCR. Using its own MiXCR run on the multiplex PCR reads, TCRdb lists one record per CDR3 protein. This table has about 480,000 distinct CDR3 sequences, around 15% appearing once. This clonotype showed up many times. Germline values: CDR1 DFQATT, CDR2 SNEGSKA (reference sequence). This CDR3 is 12 amino acids long. The V segment lost 5 bases and the J segment 5 bases; nucleotides outside the gene matches: 5.

The chain carries TRBV20-1 and TRBJ2-7; 8 bases map to TRBD1. This TCR was recovered from a young woman with Graves' ophthalmopathy. Source material: blood. CDR3 residues: CSAHRGDDEQYF. DNA of the CDR3: TGCAGTGCTCACAGGGGGGATGACGAGCAGTACTTC.